This is a list of T cell receptor beta chains from one sample in a study of T cells in localized non-small cell lung cancer. The table came from immunoSEQ multiplex PCR; TCRdb's copy has only in-frame clones and leaves some out. The profile shows a few thousand clones, 25% of them singletons. This specimen consisted of lung tumor tissue, obtained before any cancer treatment. These receptors came from a male donor at least 60 years old with stage I lung adenocarcinoma. CDR3s include the opening cysteine and the closing phenylalanine or tryptophan. A D gene is named only where the DNA matches it firmly. The size field is filled for only some rows; it gives once, few, many or a size class.

d_call	j_call	clone_size	v_call	cdr3_aa	cdr3_nt
.	TRBJ1-2	.	TRBV1	CASSQDEGVYGYTF	TGCGCCAGCAGCCAAGATGAGGGGGTCTATGGCTACACCTTC
.	TRBJ2-1	few	TRBV1	CASSQDRAQRGGNEQFF	TGCGCCAGCAGCCAAGATCGAGCGCAGCGGGGGGGAAATGAGCAGTTCTTC
TRBD2	TRBJ2-1	.	TRBV11-3	CASSLGPSGRDPENNEQFF	TGTGCCAGCAGCTTAGGTCCTAGCGGGAGGGATCCAGAGAACAATGAGCAGTTCTTC
.	TRBJ1-5	few	TRBV6-8	CASESGGGQPQHF	TGTGCCAGTGAGTCGGGCGGGGGTCAGCCCCAGCATTTT
.	TRBJ2-1	.	TRBV6-1	CASSEGDMTYNEQFF	TGTGCCAGCAGTGAAGGGGACATGACCTACAATGAGCAGTTCTTC
TRBD1	TRBJ2-7	large	TRBV14	CASSLQTGATYEQYF	TGTGCCAGCAGCCTTCAGACAGGGGCGACCTACGAGCAGTACTTC
TRBD1	TRBJ1-4	large	TRBV9	CASRPGTGLEKLFF	TGTGCCAGCAGGCCCGGGACAGGGTTGGAAAAACTGTTTTTT
.	TRBJ1-2	medium-sized	TRBV6-8	CASSYSGNYGYTF	TGTGCCAGCAGTTACTCCGGTAACTATGGCTACACCTTC
.	TRBJ1-2	.	TRBV18	CASSRKDSNYGYTF	TGTGCCAGCTCACGAAAAGATAGTAACTATGGCTACACCTTC
.	TRBJ1-5	medium-sized	TRBV11-3	CASSLGVSNQPQHF	TGTGCCAGCAGCTTGGGGGTTTCCAATCAGCCCCAGCATTTT
TRBD1	TRBJ1-2	.	TRBV18	CASSPRDRGWNYGYTF	TGTGCCAGCTCACCGCGGGACAGGGGGTGGAACTATGGCTACACCTTC
.	TRBJ2-6	.	TRBV19	CASRAAHVLTF	TGTGCCAGTCGGGCCGCCCACGTCCTGACTTTC
.	TRBJ2-7	.	TRBV28	CASSSGRNYEQYF	TGTGCCAGCAGCTCGGGACGGAACTACGAGCAGTACTTC